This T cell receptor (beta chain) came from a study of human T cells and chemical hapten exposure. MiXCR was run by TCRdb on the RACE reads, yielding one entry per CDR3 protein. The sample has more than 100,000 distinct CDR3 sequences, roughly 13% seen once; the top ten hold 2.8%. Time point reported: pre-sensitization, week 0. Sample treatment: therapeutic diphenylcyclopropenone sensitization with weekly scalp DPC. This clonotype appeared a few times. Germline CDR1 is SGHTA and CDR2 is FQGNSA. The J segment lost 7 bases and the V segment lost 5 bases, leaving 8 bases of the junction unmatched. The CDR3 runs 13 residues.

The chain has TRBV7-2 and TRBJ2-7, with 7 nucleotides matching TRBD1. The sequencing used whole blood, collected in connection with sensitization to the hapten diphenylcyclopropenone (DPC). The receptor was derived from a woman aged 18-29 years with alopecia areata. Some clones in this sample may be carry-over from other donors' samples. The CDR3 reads CASSQNRGGEQYF. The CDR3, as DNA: TGTGCCAGCAGCCAAAACAGGGGCGGAGAGCAGTACTTC.